These 12 T cell receptor beta chains were all obtained from the same sample, sequenced in a study of cytomegalovirus exposure and HLA in healthy donors. PCR was performed using 60 Vbeta and 13 Jbeta primers. Clones were read by immunoSEQ multiplex PCR, and TCRdb kept only the in-frame ones, dropping some. The data show about 160,000 clones, just under 80% seen once. Sequenced input: PBMCs. The receptors were gathered from a young man in good health and CMV-seropositive.

This clone has only one observation. The V and J genes are TRBV27 and TRBJ2-3; D is perhaps TRBD2 (5 bases). V was pared by 2 bases and J by 5 bases, with 5 bases between. Germline values: CDR1 MNHEY, CDR2 SMNVEV (reference sequence). This CDR3 spans 12 amino acids. CDR3 protein: CASSLAGDTQYF. CDR3 bases: TGTGCCAGCAGTTTAGCGGGAGATACGCAGTATTTT.

This sequence joins TRBV28 and TRBJ2-2, with a possible D match to TRBD1 (6 bases). The CDR3 length is 15 residues. Germline assignment: CDR1 MDHEN and CDR2 SYDVKM. V shed 2 bases and J shed 6 bases, with 13 bases lying between them. CDR3 sequence (DNA): TGTGCCAGCAGTTTAAGGGGGACCCGCGCCGGGGAGCTGTTTTTT. Translating it yields CASSLRGTRAGELFF. Complete variable domain (other parts from reference TRBV28 and TRBJ2-2): DVKVTQSSRYLVKRTGEKVFLECVQDMDHENMFWYRQDPGLGLRLIYFSYDVKMKEKGDIPEGYSVSREKKERFSLILESASTNQTSMYLCASSLRGTRAGELFFGEGSRLTVL.

The chain combines TRBV7-2 with TRBJ2-3, with a possible D match to TRBD2 (7 bases). With 1 base removed from V and 5 bases from J, the gap between germline ends came to 16 bases. From germline, CDR1 is SGHTA and CDR2 FQGNSA. The CDR3 runs 16 residues. The DNA of the CDR3 is TGTGCCAGCAGCTTAGTGAGGTGGGGGGGCAAAGATACGCAGTATTTT. It yields the protein CASSLVRWGGKDTQYF.

This chain connects TRBV7-9 to TRBJ2-5; D may be TRBD2 (5 bases). V dropped 1 base and J dropped 4 bases, with 7 bases sitting between them. This CDR3 spans 13 amino acids. Per the germline V gene, CDR1 is SEHNR and CDR2 is FQNEAQ (reference sequence). The CDR3 loop reads CASSLEEAETQYF. In DNA, the CDR3 is TGTGCCAGCAGCTTAGAGGAGGCAGAGACCCAGTACTTC.

The chain recombines TRBV25-1 with TRBJ1-5; 7 bases line up with TRBD1. Per the germline V gene, CDR1 is MGHDK and CDR2 is SYGVNS. The ends lost 3 bases at V and 7 bases at J; junction bases unmatched: 3. The CDR3 runs to 13 residues. The CDR3 region has the DNA TGTGCCAGCAGTGACCTGACAGGGCAGCCCCAGCATTTT. It codes for CASSDLTGQPQHF.

This chain uses TRBV6-5 with TRBJ2-1; TRBD2 is a possible D gene (6 bases). V lost 0 bases to trimming and J lost 7 bases, with 13 bases between them. CDR3 size: 15 residues. Germline loops: CDR1 MNHEY, CDR2 SVGAGI. CDR3 nucleotides: TGTGCCAGCAGTTACTCACTAGCCTCGGGGAATGAGCAGTTCTTC. It yields the protein CASSYSLASGNEQFF.

V is TRBV19 and J is TRBJ1-1; no clear D. Germline values: CDR1 LNHDA, CDR2 SQIVND (reference sequence). V gave up 1 base and J gave up 1 base, with 7 bases separating them. CDR3 length: 14 amino acids. For the CDR3, the DNA is TGTGCCAGTAGTATAGGCGATACGAACACTGAAGCTTTCTTT. Translated, it gives CASSIGDTNTEAFF.

This rearrangement joins TRBV5-1 to TRBJ2-1; 9 nucleotides align to TRBD1. Trimming took 0 bases from V and 5 from J; bases not matched to a gene: 9. This CDR3 spans 17 amino acids. The germline V gene has CDR1 SGHRS and CDR2 YFSETQ. The CDR3 nucleotides are TGCGCCAGCAGCTTGGCCGGCACAGGGGGCAGAAACAATGAGCAGTTCTTC. Protein product: CASSLAGTGGRNNEQFF.

The V and J genes are TRBV11-3 and TRBJ2-7, with 8 positions matching TRBD2. V was clipped by 7 bases and J by 2 bases; unmatched bases: 19. This CDR3 is 18 amino acids long. CDR1 is SGHNT, CDR2 YENEEA, per germline. CDR3 in amino acids: CASMATGGADCAPYEQYF. DNA for the CDR3: TGTGCCAGCATGGCGACGGGAGGGGCCGATTGTGCCCCCTACGAGCAGTACTTC.

V gene TRBV4-3 combines with J gene TRBJ2-2; D is ambiguous. The CDR3 has 17 amino acids. V was pared by 0 bases and J by 3 bases, with 14 bases between. Looked up from germline, CDR1 is LGHNA and CDR2 is YSLEER. CDR3 sequence (DNA): TGCGCCAGCAGCCAAGATGTCCTCTCCCTCCACACCGGGGAGCTGTTTTTT. It encodes CASSQDVLSLHTGELFF.

This chain joins TRBV4-1 and TRBJ1-4; maybe TRBD1 (6 bases). CDR1 and CDR2 (germline): MGHRA, YSYEKL. CDR3 length equals 14 residues. V was shortened by 3 bases and J by 6 bases, with 11 bases between the two germline ends. CDR3 sequence (DNA): TGCGCCAGCAGCCAGACAGGTAGAGATGAAAAACTGTTTTTT. It codes for CASSQTGRDEKLFF.

Concerning this clone: This CDR3 fails to terminate in the conserved phenylalanine or tryptophan, so it likely reflects a read error. The chain has TRBV6-1 and TRBJ1-6, with 8 positions matching TRBD1. Germline-derived CDR1 and CDR2 are MNHNS and SASEGT. Unmatched junction bases numbered 1, after V lost 6 bases and J lost 6 bases. The CDR3 has 13 residues. Here the CDR3 reads CASRGQGNSPLHL. The CDR3 bases are TGTGCCAGCAGAGGACAGGGTAATTCACCCCTCCACCTT.